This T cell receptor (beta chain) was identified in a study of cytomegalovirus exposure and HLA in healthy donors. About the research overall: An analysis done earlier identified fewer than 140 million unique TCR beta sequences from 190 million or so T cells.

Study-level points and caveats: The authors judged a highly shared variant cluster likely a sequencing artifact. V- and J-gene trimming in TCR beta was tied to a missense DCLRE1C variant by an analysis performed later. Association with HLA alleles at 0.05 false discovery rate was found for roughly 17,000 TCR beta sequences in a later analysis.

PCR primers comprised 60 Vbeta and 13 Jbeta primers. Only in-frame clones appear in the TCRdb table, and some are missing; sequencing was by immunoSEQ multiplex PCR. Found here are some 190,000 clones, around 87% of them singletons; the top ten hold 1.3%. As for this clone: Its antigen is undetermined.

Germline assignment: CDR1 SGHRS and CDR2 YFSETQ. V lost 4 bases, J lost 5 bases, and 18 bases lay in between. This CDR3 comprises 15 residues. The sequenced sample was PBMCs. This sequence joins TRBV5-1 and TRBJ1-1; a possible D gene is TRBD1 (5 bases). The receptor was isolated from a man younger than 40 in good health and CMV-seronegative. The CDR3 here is CASSPLAGRDTEAFF. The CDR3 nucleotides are TGCGCCAGCAGCCCTCTGGCGGGGCGAGATACTGAAGCTTTCTTT. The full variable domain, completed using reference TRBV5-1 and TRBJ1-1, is KAGVTQTPRYLIKTRGQQVTLSCSPISGHRSVSWYQQTPGQGLQFLFEYFSETQRNKGNFPGRFSGRQFSNSRSEMNVSTLELGDSALYLCASSPLAGRDTEAFFGQGTRLTVV.